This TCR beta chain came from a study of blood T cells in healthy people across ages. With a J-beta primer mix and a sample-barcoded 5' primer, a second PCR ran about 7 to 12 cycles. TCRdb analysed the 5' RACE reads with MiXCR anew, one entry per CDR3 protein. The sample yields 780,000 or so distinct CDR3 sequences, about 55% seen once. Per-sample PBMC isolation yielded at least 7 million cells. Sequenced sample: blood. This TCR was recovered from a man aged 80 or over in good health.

The CDR3 region has the DNA TGTGCCAGCAGCCCGGGACAGGTCGGGACCCAGTACTTC. Encoded protein: CASSPGQVGTQYF. The chain carries TRBV12-3 or TRBV12-4 and TRBJ2-4, with 8 bases lining up with TRBD1. The end of the DNA aligns better with TRBJ2-5, so the J call may be wrong. The CDR3 is made up of 13 amino acids.